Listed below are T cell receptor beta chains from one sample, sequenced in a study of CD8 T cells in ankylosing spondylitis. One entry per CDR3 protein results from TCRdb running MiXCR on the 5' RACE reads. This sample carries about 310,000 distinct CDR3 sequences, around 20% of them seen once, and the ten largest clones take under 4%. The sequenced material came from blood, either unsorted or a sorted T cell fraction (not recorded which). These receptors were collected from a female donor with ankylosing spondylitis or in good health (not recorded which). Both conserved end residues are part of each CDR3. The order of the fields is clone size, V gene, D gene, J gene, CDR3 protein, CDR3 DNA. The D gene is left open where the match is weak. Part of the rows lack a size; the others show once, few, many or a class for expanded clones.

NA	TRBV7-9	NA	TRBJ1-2	CASSFSPPLGYSYTF	TGTGCCAGCAGCTTCTCGCCGCCGTTGGGGTATAGCTACACCTTC
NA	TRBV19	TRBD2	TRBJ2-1	CASSRGALRLAGVPYNEQFF	TGTGCCAGTAGCAGGGGGGCACTTCGACTAGCGGGAGTACCCTACAATGAGCAGTTCTTC
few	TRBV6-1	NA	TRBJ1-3	CASSRGQRRNTIYF	TGTGCCAGCAGCCGCGGACAGCGAAGAAACACCATATATTTT
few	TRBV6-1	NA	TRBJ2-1	CASSEAGTRNEQFF	TGTGCCAGCAGTGAAGCGGGGACACGGAATGAGCAGTTCTTC
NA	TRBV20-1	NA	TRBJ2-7	CSAGGVGFGDEQYF	TGCAGTGCTGGAGGCGTGGGGTTCGGGGACGAGCAGTACTTC
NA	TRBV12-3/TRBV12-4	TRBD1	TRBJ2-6	CASRPGQGLTGANVLTF	TGTGCCAGCAGGCCGGGACAGGGGTTGACTGGGGCCAACGTCCTGACTTTC
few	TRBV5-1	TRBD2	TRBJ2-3	CATGWVAGADTQYF	TGCGCCACAGGCTGGGTAGCGGGAGCGGATACGCAGTATTTT
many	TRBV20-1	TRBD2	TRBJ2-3	CSAGLAADTQYF	TGCAGTGCTGGACTAGCGGCAGATACGCAGTATTTT
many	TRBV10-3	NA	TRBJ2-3	CAISVGGTSTDTQYF	TGTGCCATCAGTGTGGGGGGAACTAGCACAGATACGCAGTATTTT
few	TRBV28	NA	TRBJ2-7	CASSPSTRAYEQYF	TGTGCCAGCAGTCCCTCGACTAGGGCCTACGAGCAGTACTTC
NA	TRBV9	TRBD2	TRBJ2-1	CASSPEGTSSYNEQFF	TGTGCCAGCAGCCCCGAGGGGACTAGCTCCTACAATGAGCAGTTCTTC
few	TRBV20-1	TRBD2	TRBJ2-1	CSAFGGRARNEQFF	TGCAGTGCTTTTGGCGGGAGGGCCAGGAATGAGCAGTTCTTC
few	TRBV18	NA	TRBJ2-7	CASSPDNYEQYF	TGTGCCAGCTCACCGGATAATTACGAGCAGTACTTC
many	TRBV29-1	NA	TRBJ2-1	CSAWDGRRNDEQFF	TGCAGCGCGTGGGATGGGAGAAGAAACGATGAGCAGTTCTTC
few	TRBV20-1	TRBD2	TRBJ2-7	CSAPPVGSGRFEQYF	TGCAGTGCTCCTCCGGTGGGTAGCGGGAGGTTCGAGCAGTACTTC
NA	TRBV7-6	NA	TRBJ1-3	CASSLGQGGLGNTIYF	TGTGCCAGCAGCTTAGGCCAAGGGGGACTAGGAAACACCATATATTTT
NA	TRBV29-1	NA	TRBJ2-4	CSVGWRDNIQYF	TGCAGCGTTGGGTGGCGGGATAACATTCAGTACTTC
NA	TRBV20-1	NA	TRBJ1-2	CSASGEYGYTF	TGCAGTGCTAGTGGGGAATATGGCTACACCTTC